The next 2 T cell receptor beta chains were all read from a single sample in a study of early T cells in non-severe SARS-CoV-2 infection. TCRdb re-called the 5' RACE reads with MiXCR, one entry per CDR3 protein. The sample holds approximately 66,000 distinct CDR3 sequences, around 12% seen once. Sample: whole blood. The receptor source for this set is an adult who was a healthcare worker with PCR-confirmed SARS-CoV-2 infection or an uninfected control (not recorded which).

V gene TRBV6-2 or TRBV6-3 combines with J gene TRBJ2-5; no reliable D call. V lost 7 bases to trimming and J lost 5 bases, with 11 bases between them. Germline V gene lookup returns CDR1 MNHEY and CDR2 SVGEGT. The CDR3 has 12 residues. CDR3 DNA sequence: TGTGCCAGCAAGTCTCGGGCGGAGACCCAGTACTTC. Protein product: CASKSRAETQYF.

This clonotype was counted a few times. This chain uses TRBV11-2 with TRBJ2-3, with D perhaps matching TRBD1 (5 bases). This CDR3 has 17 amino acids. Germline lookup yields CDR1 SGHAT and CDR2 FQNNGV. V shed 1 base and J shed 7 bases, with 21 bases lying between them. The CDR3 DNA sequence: TGTGCCAGCAGCTTAGGGCCGACAGCGTTGGTAGTGAATACGCAGTATTTT. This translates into CASSLGPTALVVNTQYF. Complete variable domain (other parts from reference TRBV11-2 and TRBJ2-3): EAGVAQSPRYKIIEKRQSVAFWCNPISGHATLYWYQQILGQGPKLLIQFQNNGVVDDSQLPKDRFSAERLKGVDSTLKIQPAKLEDSAVYLCASSLGPTALVVNTQYFGPGTRLTVL.